The entry below describes one T cell receptor beta chain. Its antigen is still unknown. The data derive from a study of T cell clones after liver transplantation. Whole-study context: TCRbeta sequencing after a pre-transplant mixed lymphocyte reaction identified graft-donor-reactive clones, later tracked in post-transplant blood. As an antigen-independent comparator, third-party-reactive TCRbeta sequences came from pre-transplant mixed lymphocyte reactions. Apart from a few HCV-positive recipients, transplants were for non-autoimmune, non-viral reasons. Study conclusions and caveats: Conclusions were preliminary, with small, heterogeneous patient groups.

The assay was immunoSEQ multiplex PCR, and TCRdb's table has in-frame clones only and misses some. The sample holds 68,000 or so clones; about 80% are singletons and the top ten take approximately 0.6%. The sample was CD4+ T cells from blood, taken before liver transplant. The sequence derives from a human donor who received a liver transplant.

The CDR3 protein is CAISRQGLNTEAFF. The CDR3 DNA reads as TGTGCCATCAGCAGACAGGGCCTGAACACTGAAGCTTTCTTT. The genes are TRBV10-3 and TRBJ1-1, with TRBD1 matching 7 bases. CDR3 length: 14 residues. Trimming removed 6 bases from V and 0 bases from J; junction bases left unmatched: 4. Germline CDR1 ENHRY, CDR2 SYGVKD.